These T cell receptor beta chains were read from a single sample in a study of blood T cell repertoires in COVID-19. The data were produced by immunoSEQ multiplex PCR, yet TCRdb's version contains in-frame clones alone and is incomplete. The table includes 150,000 or so clones, roughly 83% detected once. Sequenced: peripheral blood. These TCRs come from a woman of 80 years or more with acute or convalescent COVID-19. Both conserved end residues are part of each CDR3. Fields, in order: V gene, clone size, CDR3 protein. Size is omitted from some rows. Given values are once, few, many or a class for expanded clones.

V gene: TRBV5-1; clone size: .; CDR3 protein: CASHRGRTNEKLFF
V gene: TRBV2; clone size: .; CDR3 protein: CASSGATNEKLFF
V gene: TRBV6-5; clone size: few; CDR3 protein: CASRSPTGGFHGYTF
V gene: TRBV6-4; clone size: .; CDR3 protein: CASSDGDRTGSETQYF
V gene: TRBV5-6; clone size: .; CDR3 protein: CASSLKRVVGAGELFF
V gene: TRBV3-1/TRBV3-2; clone size: .; CDR3 protein: CASSLNYGPPGEQFF
V gene: TRBV7-2; clone size: .; CDR3 protein: CASSIDRIYGYTF
V gene: TRBV9; clone size: .; CDR3 protein: CASSEATGRADTQYF
V gene: TRBV5-1; clone size: .; CDR3 protein: CASSLVGAGGTGNTIYF
V gene: TRBV7-7; clone size: .; CDR3 protein: CASSIDRFNYNSPLHF
V gene: TRBV1; clone size: .; CDR3 protein: CTSSPKATPASGGALSTDTQYF
V gene: TRBV20-1; clone size: .; CDR3 protein: CSAKLQDTQYF
V gene: TRBV4-1; clone size: .; CDR3 protein: CASSRGDSSYGYTF
V gene: TRBV10-3; clone size: .; CDR3 protein: CAISERQEQYF
V gene: TRBV25-1; clone size: once; CDR3 protein: CASSLDSNYGYTF
V gene: TRBV6-5; clone size: few; CDR3 protein: CASRGDRGSYEQYF
V gene: TRBV6-5; clone size: .; CDR3 protein: CASSYAQGAQGAEAFF
V gene: TRBV21-1; clone size: .; CDR3 protein: CASSPTTGCQPYNSPLHF
V gene: TRBV11-2; clone size: once; CDR3 protein: CASSTRTGMLTNEKLFF
V gene: TRBV15; clone size: .; CDR3 protein: CATSRAQGGSGNTIYF
V gene: TRBV5-1; clone size: .; CDR3 protein: CASSLEPRGTTPLHF
V gene: TRBV7-9; clone size: .; CDR3 protein: CASSLRSGVGGTDTQYF
V gene: TRBV19; clone size: few; CDR3 protein: CASSMGLGNQPQHF
V gene: TRBV19; clone size: once; CDR3 protein: CASWPTGDRAKLFF
V gene: TRBV7-9; clone size: .; CDR3 protein: CASSTLQGVRNYGYTF
V gene: TRBV6-2/TRBV6-3; clone size: .; CDR3 protein: CASTPSGPRGNQPQHF
V gene: TRBV10-3; clone size: .; CDR3 protein: CAISASGASGSSYNEQFF
V gene: TRBV4-1; clone size: few; CDR3 protein: CASSQDSGANQPQHF
V gene: TRBV4-1; clone size: .; CDR3 protein: CASSQDPRALETQYF
V gene: TRBV6-6; clone size: .; CDR3 protein: CASSRNPSADSGANVLTF
V gene: TRBV6-5; clone size: .; CDR3 protein: CATQGQPHSNQPQHF
V gene: TRBV11-2; clone size: .; CDR3 protein: CASSLRGTRNYGYTF
V gene: TRBV18; clone size: .; CDR3 protein: CASSPRQGANYGYTF
V gene: TRBV3-1/TRBV3-2; clone size: .; CDR3 protein: CASSQEVRRGFSYNSPLHF
V gene: TRBV4-1; clone size: once; CDR3 protein: CASRRQVNSNQPQHF
V gene: TRBV6-1; clone size: .; CDR3 protein: CASSERDRGLHEQYF
V gene: TRBV2; clone size: .; CDR3 protein: CASSNRRGDQPQHF
V gene: TRBV5-1; clone size: .; CDR3 protein: CASSRGARGLGELFF
V gene: TRBV7-2; clone size: .; CDR3 protein: CASSLDPGGGRTGELFF
V gene: TRBV10-3; clone size: .; CDR3 protein: CAISEGQTNQPQHF
V gene: TRBV6-2/TRBV6-3; clone size: .; CDR3 protein: CASSYSPPTGGGGDEQYF
V gene: TRBV4-1; clone size: .; CDR3 protein: CASSQSLGRRGPQHF
V gene: TRBV11-3; clone size: .; CDR3 protein: CASSLASSYEQYF
V gene: TRBV6-4; clone size: .; CDR3 protein: CASSDSRGFGTDTQYF
V gene: TRBV9; clone size: .; CDR3 protein: CASSVAPLAGGSTDTQYF
V gene: TRBV10-3; clone size: .; CDR3 protein: CASTPEGNSPLHF
V gene: TRBV23-1; clone size: .; CDR3 protein: CASIHSGGADEQFF
V gene: TRBV5-1; clone size: .; CDR3 protein: CASSLDIGQGAYEQYF
V gene: TRBV5-1; clone size: .; CDR3 protein: CASSKQGAISYEQYF
V gene: TRBV6-4; clone size: .; CDR3 protein: CASRRQLETEAFF
V gene: TRBV25-1; clone size: .; CDR3 protein: CASFGVIYGYTF
V gene: TRBV6-5; clone size: few; CDR3 protein: CASSQLTGVYYGYTF
V gene: TRBV5-6; clone size: .; CDR3 protein: CASSLASTSGGRTGELFF
V gene: TRBV4-1; clone size: .; CDR3 protein: CASSQDTLGLAGTGEQYF
V gene: TRBV5-1; clone size: .; CDR3 protein: CASSVLSGATDTEAFF